The clone carrying this TCR beta chain came up many times. From RNA transcripts, TCR beta CDR3 regions were amplified. TCR CDR3 underwent first-round RT-PCR with the HTBI primer set. TCRdb re-called the multiplex PCR reads with MiXCR, one entry per CDR3 protein. The sample lists 300,000 to 350,000 distinct CDR3 sequences; approximately 22% were seen once. V was pared by 0 bases and J by 7 bases, with 6 bases between. The CDR3 is 13 residues long. CDR1 and CDR2 (germline): SGHNT, YENEEA. This sample is drawn from a study of T cells in Graves' hyperthyroidism and ophthalmopathy. Material: blood. The rearrangement joins TRBV11-3 to TRBJ2-2; D remains unclear. The sequence derives from a woman aged 45-65 years with Graves' hyperthyroidism. The CDR3 loop is CASSLDINGELFF. DNA for the CDR3: TGTGCCAGCAGCTTAGATATTAACGGGGAGCTGTTTTTT. The whole variable domain, remainder taken from reference TRBV11-3 and TRBJ2-2, is EAGVVQSPRYKIIEKKQPVAFWCNPISGHNTLYWYLQNLGQGPELLIRYENEEAVDDSQLPKDRFSAERLKGVDSTLKIQPAELGDSAVYLCASSLDINGELFFGEGSRLTVL.